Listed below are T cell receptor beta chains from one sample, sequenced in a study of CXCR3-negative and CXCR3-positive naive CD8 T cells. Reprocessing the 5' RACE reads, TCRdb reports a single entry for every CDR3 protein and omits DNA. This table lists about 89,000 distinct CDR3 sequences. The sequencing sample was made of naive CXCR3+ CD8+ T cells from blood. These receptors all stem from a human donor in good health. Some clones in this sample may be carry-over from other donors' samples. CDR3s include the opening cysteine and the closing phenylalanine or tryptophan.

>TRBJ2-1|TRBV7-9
CASSLGGAWEQFF
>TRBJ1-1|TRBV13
CASSLGTGNEAFF
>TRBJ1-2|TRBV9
CASSLSGWGYTF
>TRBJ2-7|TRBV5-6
CARSETGRADEQYF
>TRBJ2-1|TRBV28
CASSSDQSSYNEQFF
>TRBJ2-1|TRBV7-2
CASSLSGGENYNEQFF
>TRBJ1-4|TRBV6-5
CASRDPLWGEKLVF
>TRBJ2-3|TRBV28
CASRRGARRGDTQYF
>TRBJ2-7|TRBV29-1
CSVEKQGNEQYF
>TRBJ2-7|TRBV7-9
CASSLVSAYISYEQYF
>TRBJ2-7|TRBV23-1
CASSRPLASYEPYF
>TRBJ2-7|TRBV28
CASSLLPWQELSYEQYF
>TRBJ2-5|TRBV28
CASSLMVSGGEQETQYF
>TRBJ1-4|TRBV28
CASSTREGGVNEKLFF
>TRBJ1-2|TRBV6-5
CASSSGTGDGYTF
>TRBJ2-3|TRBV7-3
CASSRENTDTQYF
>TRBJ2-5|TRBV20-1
CSANRRGEGETQYF
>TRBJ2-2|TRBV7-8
CASSLGLAGELFF
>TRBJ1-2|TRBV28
CASTLTGRPNYGYTF
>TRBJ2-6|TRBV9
CASTSRDGANVLTF
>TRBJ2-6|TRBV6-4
CASSEGAGANVLTF
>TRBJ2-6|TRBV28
CASSPDYSGANVLTF
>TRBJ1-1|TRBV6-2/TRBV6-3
CASSYPPDGTNTEAFF